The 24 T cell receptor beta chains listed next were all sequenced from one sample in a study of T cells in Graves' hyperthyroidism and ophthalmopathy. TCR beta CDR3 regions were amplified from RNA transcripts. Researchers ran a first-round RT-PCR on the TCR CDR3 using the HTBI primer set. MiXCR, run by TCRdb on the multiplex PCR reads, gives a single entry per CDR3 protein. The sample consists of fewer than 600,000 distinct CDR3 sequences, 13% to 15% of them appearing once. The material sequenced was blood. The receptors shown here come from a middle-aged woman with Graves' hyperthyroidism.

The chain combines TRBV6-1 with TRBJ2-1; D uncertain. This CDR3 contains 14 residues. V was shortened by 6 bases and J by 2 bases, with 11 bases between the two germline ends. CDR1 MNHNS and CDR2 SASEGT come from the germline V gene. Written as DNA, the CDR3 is TGTGCCAGCAGCTCAAGTGCTGCCTACAATGAGCAGTTCTTC. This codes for CASSSSAAYNEQFF.

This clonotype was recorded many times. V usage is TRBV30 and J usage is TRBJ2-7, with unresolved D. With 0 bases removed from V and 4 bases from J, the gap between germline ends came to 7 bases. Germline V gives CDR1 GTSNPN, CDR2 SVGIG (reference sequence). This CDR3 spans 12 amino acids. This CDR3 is CAWSVGVYEQYF. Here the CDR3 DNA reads TGTGCCTGGAGTGTGGGTGTTTACGAGCAGTACTTC.

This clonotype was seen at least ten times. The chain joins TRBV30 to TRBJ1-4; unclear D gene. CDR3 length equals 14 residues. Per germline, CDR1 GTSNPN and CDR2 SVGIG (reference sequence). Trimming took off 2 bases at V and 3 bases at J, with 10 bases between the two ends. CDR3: CAWSIGLPNEKLFF. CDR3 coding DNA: TGTGCCTGGAGTATTGGTCTACCTAATGAAAAACTGTTTTTT.

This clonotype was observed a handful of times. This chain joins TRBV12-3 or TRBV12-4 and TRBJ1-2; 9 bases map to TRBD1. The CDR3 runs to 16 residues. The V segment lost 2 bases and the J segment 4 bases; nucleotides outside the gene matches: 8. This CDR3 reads CASSLMGTGRLYGYTF. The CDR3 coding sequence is TGTGCCAGCAGTTTAATGGGGACAGGGCGGCTCTATGGCTACACCTTC.

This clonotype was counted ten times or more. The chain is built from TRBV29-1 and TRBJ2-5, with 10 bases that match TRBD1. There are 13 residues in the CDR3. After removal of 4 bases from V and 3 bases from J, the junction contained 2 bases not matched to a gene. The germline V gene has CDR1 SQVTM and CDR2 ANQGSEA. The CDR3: CSVGGTGEETQYF. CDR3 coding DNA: TGCAGCGTTGGTGGGACAGGGGAAGAGACCCAGTACTTC.

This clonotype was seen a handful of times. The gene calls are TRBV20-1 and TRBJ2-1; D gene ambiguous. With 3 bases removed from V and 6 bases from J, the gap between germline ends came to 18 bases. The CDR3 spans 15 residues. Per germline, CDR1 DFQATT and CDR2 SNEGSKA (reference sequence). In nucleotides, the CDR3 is TGCAGTGCTAGTGGTACGGTAGCTGGTGGCAATGAGCAGTTCTTC. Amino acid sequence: CSASGTVAGGNEQFF.

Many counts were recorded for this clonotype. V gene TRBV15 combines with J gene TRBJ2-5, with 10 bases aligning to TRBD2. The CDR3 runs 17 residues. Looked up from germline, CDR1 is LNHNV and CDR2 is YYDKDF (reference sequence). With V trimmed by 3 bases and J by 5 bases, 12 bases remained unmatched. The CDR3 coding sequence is TGTGCCACCAGCAGGGGCCGAGCGGGAGGGCCCATGGAGACCCAGTACTTC. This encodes CATSRGRAGGPMETQYF.

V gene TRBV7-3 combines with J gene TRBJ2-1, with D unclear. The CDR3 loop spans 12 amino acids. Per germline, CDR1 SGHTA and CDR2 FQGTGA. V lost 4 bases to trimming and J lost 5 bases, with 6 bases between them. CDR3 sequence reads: CASSSNNNEQFF. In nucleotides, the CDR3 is TGTGCCAGCAGCTCAAATAACAATGAGCAGTTCTTC.

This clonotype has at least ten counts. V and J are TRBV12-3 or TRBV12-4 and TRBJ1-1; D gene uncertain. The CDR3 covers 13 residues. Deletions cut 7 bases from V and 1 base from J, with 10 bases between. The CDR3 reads CASTDGGNTEAFF. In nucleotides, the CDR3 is TGTGCCAGCACCGATGGAGGGAACACTGAAGCTTTCTTT.

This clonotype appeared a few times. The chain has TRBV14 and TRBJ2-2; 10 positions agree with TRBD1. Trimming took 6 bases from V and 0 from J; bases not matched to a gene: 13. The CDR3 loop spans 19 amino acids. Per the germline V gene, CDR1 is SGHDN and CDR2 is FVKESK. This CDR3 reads CASSRHRDRGLPNTGELFF. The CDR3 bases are TGTGCCAGCAGTCGTCACCGGGACAGGGGACTGCCGAACACCGGGGAGCTGTTTTTT.

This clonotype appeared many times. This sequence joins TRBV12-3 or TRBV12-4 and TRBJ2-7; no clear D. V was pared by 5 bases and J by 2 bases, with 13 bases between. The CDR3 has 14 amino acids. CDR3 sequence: CASSPTRIPYEQYF. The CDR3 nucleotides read TGTGCCAGCAGTCCGACAAGAATACCCTACGAGCAGTACTTC.

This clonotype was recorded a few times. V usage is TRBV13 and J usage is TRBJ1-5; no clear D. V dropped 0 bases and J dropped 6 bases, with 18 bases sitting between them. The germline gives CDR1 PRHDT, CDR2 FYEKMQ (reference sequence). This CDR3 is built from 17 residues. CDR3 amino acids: CASSLGPQHQTGQPQHF. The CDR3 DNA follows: TGTGCCAGCAGCTTAGGCCCGCAGCATCAGACGGGTCAGCCCCAGCATTTT.

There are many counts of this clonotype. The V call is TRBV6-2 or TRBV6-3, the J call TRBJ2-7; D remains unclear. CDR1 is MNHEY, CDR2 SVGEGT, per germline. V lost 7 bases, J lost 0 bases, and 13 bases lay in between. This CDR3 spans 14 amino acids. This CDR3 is CASKELSSSYEQYF. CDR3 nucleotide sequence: TGTGCCAGCAAAGAACTTTCAAGCTCCTACGAGCAGTACTTC.

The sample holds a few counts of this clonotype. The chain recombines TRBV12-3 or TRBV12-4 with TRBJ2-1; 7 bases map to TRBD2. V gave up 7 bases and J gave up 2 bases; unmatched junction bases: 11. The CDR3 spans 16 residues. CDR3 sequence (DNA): TGTGCCAGCACCCAGAGAGGCGGGAGACCCTACAATGAGCAGTTCTTC. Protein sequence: CASTQRGGRPYNEQFF.

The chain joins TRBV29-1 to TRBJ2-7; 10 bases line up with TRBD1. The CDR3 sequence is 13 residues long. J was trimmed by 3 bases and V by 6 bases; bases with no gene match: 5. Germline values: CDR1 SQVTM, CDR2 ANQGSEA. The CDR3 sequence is CSVGWTGGYEQYF. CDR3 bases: TGCAGCGTCGGATGGACAGGGGGCTACGAGCAGTACTTC.

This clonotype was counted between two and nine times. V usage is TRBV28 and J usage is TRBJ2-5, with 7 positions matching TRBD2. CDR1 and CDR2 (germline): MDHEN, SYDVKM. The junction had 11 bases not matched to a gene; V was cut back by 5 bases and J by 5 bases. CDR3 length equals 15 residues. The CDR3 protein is CASSPPGGTGETQYF. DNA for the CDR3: TGTGCCAGCAGTCCCCCCGGGGGGACGGGGGAGACCCAGTACTTC.

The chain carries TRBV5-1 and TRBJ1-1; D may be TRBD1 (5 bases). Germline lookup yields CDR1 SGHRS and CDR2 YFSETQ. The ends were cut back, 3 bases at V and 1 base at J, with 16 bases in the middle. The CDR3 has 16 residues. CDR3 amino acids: CASSSGRGRPNTEAFF. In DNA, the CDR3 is TGCGCCAGCAGCTCAGGGCGGGGCAGACCGAACACTGAAGCTTTCTTT.

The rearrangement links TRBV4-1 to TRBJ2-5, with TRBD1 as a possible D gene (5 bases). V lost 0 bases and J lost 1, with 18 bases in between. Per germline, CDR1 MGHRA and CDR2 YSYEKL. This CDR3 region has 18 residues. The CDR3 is CASSQEGQGTSFQETQYF. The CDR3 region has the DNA TGCGCCAGCAGCCAAGAGGGGCAGGGAACCTCTTTCCAAGAGACCCAGTACTTC.

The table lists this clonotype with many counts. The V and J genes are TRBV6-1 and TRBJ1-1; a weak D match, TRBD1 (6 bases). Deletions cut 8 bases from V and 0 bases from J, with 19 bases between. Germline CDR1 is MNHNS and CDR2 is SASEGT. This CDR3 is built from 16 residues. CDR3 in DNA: TGTGCCAGCCGGGGACAACACGCGCTTATGAACACTGAAGCTTTCTTT. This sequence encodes CASRGQHALMNTEAFF.

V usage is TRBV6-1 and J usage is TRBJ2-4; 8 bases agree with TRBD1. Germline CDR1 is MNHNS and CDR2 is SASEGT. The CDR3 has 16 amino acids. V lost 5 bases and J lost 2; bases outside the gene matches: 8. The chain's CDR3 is CASSLDRGVTKNIQYF. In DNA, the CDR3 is TGTGCCAGCAGTTTAGACAGGGGCGTTACCAAAAACATTCAGTACTTC.

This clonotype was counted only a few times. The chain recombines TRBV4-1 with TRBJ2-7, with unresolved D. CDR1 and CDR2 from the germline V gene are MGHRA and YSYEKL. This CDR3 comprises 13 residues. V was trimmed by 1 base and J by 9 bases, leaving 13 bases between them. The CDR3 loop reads CASSQGPAMWQYF. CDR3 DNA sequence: TGCGCCAGCAGCCAAGGTCCGGCTATGTGGCAGTACTTC.

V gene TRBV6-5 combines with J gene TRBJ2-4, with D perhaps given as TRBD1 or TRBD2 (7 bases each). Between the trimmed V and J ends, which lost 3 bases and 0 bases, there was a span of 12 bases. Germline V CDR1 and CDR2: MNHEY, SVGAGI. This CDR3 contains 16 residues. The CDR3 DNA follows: TGTGCCAGCAGTTATTCAGGGGGGGGAGCCAAAAACATTCAGTACTTC. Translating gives CASSYSGGGAKNIQYF.

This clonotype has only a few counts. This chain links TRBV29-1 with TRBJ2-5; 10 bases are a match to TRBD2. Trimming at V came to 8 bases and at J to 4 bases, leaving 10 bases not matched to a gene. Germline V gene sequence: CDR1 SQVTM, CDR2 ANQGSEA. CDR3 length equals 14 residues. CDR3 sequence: CSIYTSGALETQYF. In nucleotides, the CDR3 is TGCAGCATTTACACTAGCGGGGCCCTAGAGACCCAGTACTTC.

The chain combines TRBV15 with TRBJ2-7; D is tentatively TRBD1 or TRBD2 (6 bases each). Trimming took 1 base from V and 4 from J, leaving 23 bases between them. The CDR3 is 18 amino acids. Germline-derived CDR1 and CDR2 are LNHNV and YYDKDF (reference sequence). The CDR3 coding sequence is TGTGCCACCAGCAGAGGCGGGGTAATGACAGGTAGATCTTACGAGCAGTACTTC. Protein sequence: CATSRGGVMTGRSYEQYF. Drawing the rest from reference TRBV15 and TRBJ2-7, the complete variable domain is DAMVIQNPRYQVTQFGKPVTLSCSQTLNHNVMYWYQQKSSQAPKLLFHYYDKDFNNEADTPDNFQSRRPNTSFCFLDIRSPGLGDTAMYLCATSRGGVMTGRSYEQYFGPGTRLTVT.